The sequence of this TCR beta chain was determined in a study of blood T cell repertoires in COVID-19. Study-wide context: Collection of acute and convalescent COVID-19 samples took place in the United States, Italy and Spain. The analysed material was cDNA or gDNA that came from T cells, B-cell-depleted T cells, or PBMCs.

Original methodology: How many nucleated cells were present was estimated from reference gene primer amplification. The method was immunoSEQ multiplex PCR; TCRdb's version includes in-frame clones alone and lacks a portion of them. Clone size and the V and J calls come from that table; the DNA yielded D and trimming. The sample holds 280,000 or so clones; 70% to 90% are singletons and the top ten take about 8.5%. This TCR was recovered from a young man with active or convalescent COVID-19. The sample taken for sequencing was peripheral blood.

CDR3 loop: CASSGLTGGPNEKLFF. CDR3 coding DNA: TGCGCCAGCAGTGGACTTACAGGGGGTCCTAATGAAAAACTGTTTTTT. The gene calls are TRBV10-2 and TRBJ1-4; TRBD1 matches 8 bases. The CDR3 runs 16 residues. V shed 4 bases, J shed 3 bases, and the junction held 7 bases outside the gene matches. Per germline, CDR1 WSHSY and CDR2 SAAADI.